This T cell receptor (beta chain) was sequenced for a study of read filtering for tumor transcriptome and immune sequencing. Notes on the study in general: RNA-seq captured clonotypes less deeply and reliably than IR-seq.

This clonotype has at least ten counts. What it binds is unknown. This library used approximately 370 ng RNA and molecular barcoded adaptors spanning alpha/delta and beta/gamma chains. One entry per CDR3 protein, called by TCRdb with MiXCR from the reads. Of approximately 43,000 distinct CDR3 sequences in the sample, roughly an eighth are singletons; the top ten hold approximately 30%. With 6 bases clipped from V and 4 bases from J, the junction kept 8 bases outside the gene matches. The CDR3 totals 14 residues. Germline CDR1 and CDR2: SQVTM and ANQGSEA. Sequencing input: a population of CD138-negative cells sorted from bone marrow. The TCR sequence derives from a donor at least 40 years old with multiple myeloma. This chain joins TRBV29-1 and TRBJ2-5; the match to TRBD2 covers 10 bases. In nucleotides, the CDR3 is TGCAGCGTCCTAGCGGGAGAGGTGCGAGAGACCCAGTACTTC. As protein: CSVLAGEVRETQYF.